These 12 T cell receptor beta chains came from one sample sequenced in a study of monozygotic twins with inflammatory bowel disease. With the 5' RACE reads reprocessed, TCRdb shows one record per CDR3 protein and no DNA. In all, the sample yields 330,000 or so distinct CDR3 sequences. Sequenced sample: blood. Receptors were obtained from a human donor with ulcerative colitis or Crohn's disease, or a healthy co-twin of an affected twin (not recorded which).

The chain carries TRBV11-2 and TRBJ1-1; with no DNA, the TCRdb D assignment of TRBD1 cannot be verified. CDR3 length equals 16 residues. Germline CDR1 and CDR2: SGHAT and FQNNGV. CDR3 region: CASSFGTLLMNTEAFF.

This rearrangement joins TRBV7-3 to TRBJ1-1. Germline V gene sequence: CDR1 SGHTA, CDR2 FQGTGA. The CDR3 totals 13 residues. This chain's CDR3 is CASSKDGNTEAFF.

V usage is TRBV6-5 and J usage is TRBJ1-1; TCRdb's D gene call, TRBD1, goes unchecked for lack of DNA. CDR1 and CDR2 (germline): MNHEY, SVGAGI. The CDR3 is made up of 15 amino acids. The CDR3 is CASSYFSGGLHEAFF.

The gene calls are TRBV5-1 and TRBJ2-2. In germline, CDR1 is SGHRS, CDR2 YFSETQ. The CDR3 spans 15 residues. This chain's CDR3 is CASSLGSANTGELFF.

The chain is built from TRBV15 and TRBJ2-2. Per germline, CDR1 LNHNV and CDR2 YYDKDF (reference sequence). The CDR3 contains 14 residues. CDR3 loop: CATSKNGETGELFF.

CDR3 sequence: CASSDPGLAGDSASGELFF. V usage is TRBV2 and J usage is TRBJ2-2; TCRdb picks TRBD2, but there is no DNA to check that call. The CDR3 contains 19 residues. Germline-derived CDR1 and CDR2 are SNHLY and FYNNEI.

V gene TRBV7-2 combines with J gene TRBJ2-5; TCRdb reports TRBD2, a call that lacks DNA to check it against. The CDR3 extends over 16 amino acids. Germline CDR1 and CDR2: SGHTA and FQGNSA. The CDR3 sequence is CASSQLLLDGQETQYF.

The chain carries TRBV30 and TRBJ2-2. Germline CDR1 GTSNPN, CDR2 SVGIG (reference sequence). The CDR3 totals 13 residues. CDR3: CAWGSANTGEPFF.

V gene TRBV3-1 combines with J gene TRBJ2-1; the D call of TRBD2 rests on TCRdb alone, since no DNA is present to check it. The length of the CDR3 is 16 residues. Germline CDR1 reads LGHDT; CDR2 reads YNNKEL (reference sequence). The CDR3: CASSQETSGRPNEQFF.

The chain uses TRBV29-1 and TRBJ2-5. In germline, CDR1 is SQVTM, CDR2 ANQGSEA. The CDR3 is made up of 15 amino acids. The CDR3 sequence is CSVERGKGWQETQYF. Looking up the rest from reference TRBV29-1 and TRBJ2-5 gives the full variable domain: SAVISQKPSRDICQRGTSLTIQCQVDSQVTMMFWYRQQPGQSLTLIATANQGSEATYESGFVIDKFPISRPNLTFSTLTVSNMSPEDSSIYLCSVERGKGWQETQYFGPGTRLLVL.

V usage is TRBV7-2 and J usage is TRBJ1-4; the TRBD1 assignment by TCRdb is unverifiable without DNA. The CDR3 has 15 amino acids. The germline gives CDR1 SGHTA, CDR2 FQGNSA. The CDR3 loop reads CASSLVSRGDEKLFF.

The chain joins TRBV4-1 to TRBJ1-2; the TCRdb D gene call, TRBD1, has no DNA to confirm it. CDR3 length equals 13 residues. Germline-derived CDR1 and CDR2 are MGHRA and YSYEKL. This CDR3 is CASSQEGVVGYTF.